This T cell receptor (beta chain) derives from a study of T cells after yellow fever vaccination. This clonotype was seen only a few times. UMIs were added to TCR cDNA along with a universal primer site when it was made by 5'RACE template switching. TCRdb re-derived calls from the 5' RACE reads in MiXCR, one entry per CDR3 protein. The repertoire holds around 530,000 distinct CDR3 sequences, with roughly a sixth as singletons. The CDR3 is made up of 14 amino acids. Per the germline V gene, CDR1 is MNHEY and CDR2 is SVGAGI. Trimming pared 0 bases from V and 6 bases from J, leaving 9 bases between. The source was PBMCs, collected around 5 days after the first yellow fever vaccination. This TCR derives from a man aged 18 to 29 who received the YFV17D yellow fever vaccine. The J gene is TRBJ2-1, the V gene TRBV6-5, with a tentative D call TRBD2 (5 bases). The CDR3 sequence is CASSYSGVGNEQFF. The DNA of the CDR3 is TGTGCCAGCAGTTACTCCGGGGTAGGCAATGAGCAGTTCTTC.